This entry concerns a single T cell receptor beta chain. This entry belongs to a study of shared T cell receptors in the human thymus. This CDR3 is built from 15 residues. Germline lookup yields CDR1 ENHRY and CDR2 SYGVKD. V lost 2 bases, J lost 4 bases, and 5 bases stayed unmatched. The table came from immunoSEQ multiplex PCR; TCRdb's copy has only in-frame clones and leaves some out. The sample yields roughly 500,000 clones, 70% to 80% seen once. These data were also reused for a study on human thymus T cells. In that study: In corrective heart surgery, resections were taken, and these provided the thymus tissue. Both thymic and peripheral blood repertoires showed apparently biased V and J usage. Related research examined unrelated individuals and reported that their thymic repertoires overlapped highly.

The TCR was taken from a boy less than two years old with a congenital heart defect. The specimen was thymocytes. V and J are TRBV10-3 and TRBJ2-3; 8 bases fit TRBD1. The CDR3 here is CAISEGQGVPDTQYF. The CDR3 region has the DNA TGTGCCATCAGTGAGGGACAGGGAGTACCAGATACGCAGTATTTT.